A selection of T cell receptor beta chains follows, all from one sample in a study of OX40 agonist ivuxolimab in advanced cancers. Clones were sequenced by immunoSEQ multiplex PCR, and TCRdb holds only the in-frame ones, with some missing. Among approximately 57,000 clones, 70% to 90% were seen once, and the ten largest hold 0.75%. The sample in question was CD4+ or CD8+ T cells sorted from blood, obtained in a trial of the OX40 agonist ivuxolimab. The receptors originated from an adult with an advanced solid tumor such as melanoma, head and neck, liver or kidney cancer. Each CDR3 is given with its conserved first and last residue. Each record gives: D gene, J gene, clone size, V gene, CDR3 protein, CDR3 DNA. D genes are given only for firm matches. Part of the rows lack a size; the others show once, few, many or a class for expanded clones.

NA	TRBJ1-1	NA	TRBV19	CASSIAIGGRPEAFF	TGTGCCAGTAGTATAGCCATCGGGGGTAGGCCTGAAGCTTTCTTT
TRBD2	TRBJ2-7	NA	TRBV6-5	CASGRDGRHEQYF	TGTGCCAGCGGCCGGGACGGGAGGCACGAGCAGTACTTC
TRBD1	TRBJ2-7	NA	TRBV7-9	CASSLGDSPYEQYF	TGTGCCAGCAGCTTAGGGGACAGTCCCTACGAGCAGTACTTC
NA	TRBJ1-2	NA	TRBV7-2	CASSLEGRDGCTF	TGTGCCAGCAGCTTAGAAGGGAGGGACGGATGCACCTTC
NA	TRBJ1-3	NA	TRBV2	CASSVTANSGNTIYF	TGTGCCAGCAGTGTGACAGCAAATTCCGGAAACACCATATATTTT
TRBD1	TRBJ2-7	NA	TRBV19	CASSDDPQTGGANINYEQYF	TGTGCCAGTAGTGACGACCCACAGACAGGGGGCGCGAATATAAACTACGAGCAGTACTTC
TRBD2	TRBJ2-5	NA	TRBV25-1	CASSDPKAGPRETQYF	TGTGCCAGCAGTGATCCCAAAGCGGGGCCGAGGGAGACCCAGTACTTC
TRBD1	TRBJ2-3	few	TRBV11-2	CASSLGGQTDTQYF	TGTGCCAGCAGCTTAGGGGGACAGACAGATACGCAGTATTTT
TRBD1	TRBJ1-1	NA	TRBV7-9	CASSLAAGGTLNTEAFF	TGTGCCAGCAGCTTAGCGGCAGGGGGCACGCTGAACACTGAAGCTTTCTTT
TRBD1	TRBJ2-5	few	TRBV29-1	CSVETNRGETQYF	TGCAGCGTCGAGACTAACAGGGGAGAGACCCAGTACTTC
NA	TRBJ2-5	few	TRBV7-9	CASSLAGAGETQYF	TGTGCCAGCAGCTTAGCAGGGGCCGGAGAGACCCAGTACTTC
NA	TRBJ1-5	NA	TRBV7-8	CASSPGLSNQPQHF	TGTGCCAGCAGCCCAGGACTGAGCAATCAGCCCCAGCATTTT
NA	TRBJ2-1	NA	TRBV7-8	CASSLARGSGNEQFF	TGTGCCAGCAGCTTAGCCCGGGGGTCCGGCAATGAGCAGTTCTTC
NA	TRBJ1-1	NA	TRBV6-1	CASSELGTLNTEAFF	TGTGCCAGCAGTGAATTGGGGACCCTCAACACTGAAGCTTTCTTT
TRBD1	TRBJ1-5	NA	TRBV27	CASSLFGQVGQPQHF	TGTGCCAGCAGTTTATTTGGACAGGTTGGTCAGCCCCAGCATTTT
NA	TRBJ1-4	NA	TRBV5-5	CASSPPRPGEKLFF	TGTGCCAGCAGTCCCCCACGGCCTGGAGAAAAACTGTTTTTT
NA	TRBJ2-5	NA	TRBV6-1	CASSVGTRAETQYF	TGTGCCAGCAGTGTCGGGACGAGGGCAGAGACCCAGTACTTC
TRBD1	TRBJ2-1	NA	TRBV10-3	CAISESRGRLNEQFF	TGTGCCATCAGTGAGTCGAGGGGGCGGCTTAATGAGCAGTTCTTC
TRBD2	TRBJ2-1	NA	TRBV7-2	CASSRGSWGRGVNNEQFF	TGTGCCAGCAGTAGAGGGAGTTGGGGACGGGGGGTGAACAATGAGCAGTTCTTC
TRBD1	TRBJ2-5	NA	TRBV6-1	CASSEQGAQETQYF	TGTGCCAGCAGTGAACAGGGGGCTCAAGAGACCCAGTACTTC
TRBD1	TRBJ1-6	medium-sized	TRBV28	CASSPTGNNSPLHF	TGTGCCAGCAGCCCGACAGGGAATAATTCACCCCTCCACTTT
TRBD2	TRBJ2-7	NA	TRBV28	CASFNSGGESYEQYF	TGTGCCAGCTTCAATTCTGGGGGGGAGAGCTACGAGCAGTACTTC
NA	TRBJ2-3	NA	TRBV4-1	CASSQGWGGTDTQYF	TGCGCCAGCAGCCAAGGTTGGGGCGGAACAGATACGCAGTATTTT
NA	TRBJ1-1	once	TRBV7-8	CASSLSGNTEAFF	TGTGCCAGCAGCTTATCGGGAAACACTGAAGCTTTCTTT
TRBD1	TRBJ2-1	NA	TRBV11-2	CASSPDRVSYNEQFF	TGTGCCAGCAGCCCCGACAGGGTATCCTACAATGAGCAGTTCTTC
TRBD2	TRBJ2-3	NA	TRBV6-5	CASTTGLAGDTQYF	TGTGCCAGCACCACGGGACTAGCTGGAGATACGCAGTATTTT
NA	TRBJ2-2	NA	TRBV2	CASSGTYTGELFF	TGTGCCAGCAGTGGGACGTACACCGGGGAGCTGTTTTTT
NA	TRBJ1-1	few	TRBV29-1	CSVVVREYTEAFF	TGCAGCGTGGTCGTCAGGGAATACACTGAAGCTTTCTTT
NA	TRBJ2-3	NA	TRBV10-2	CASSESGGGGTDTQYF	TGCGCCAGCAGTGAGTCGGGAGGGGGCGGGACAGATACGCAGTATTTT
TRBD2	TRBJ2-7	NA	TRBV5-4	CASSLGGGPGDEQYF	TGTGCCAGCAGCTTGGGCGGGGGGCCGGGAGACGAGCAGTACTTC
NA	TRBJ2-1	NA	TRBV7-3	CASSLSGYNEQFF	TGTGCCAGCAGTCTTAGCGGATACAATGAGCAGTTCTTC
NA	TRBJ2-2	NA	TRBV5-5	CASSLTGNTGELFF	TGTGCCAGCAGCTTGACAGGAAACACCGGGGAGCTGTTTTTT
TRBD1	TRBJ2-7	NA	TRBV5-1	CASSLRPDRDHEQYF	TGCGCCAGCAGCTTGAGGCCGGACAGGGACCACGAGCAGTACTTC
TRBD1	TRBJ1-5	NA	TRBV19	CASTSGTGINQPQHF	TGTGCCAGTACCTCCGGGACAGGGATTAATCAGCCCCAGCATTTT
NA	TRBJ2-7	few	TRBV6-6	CASSYRGREYEQYF	TGTGCCAGCAGTTACAGGGGTAGGGAGTACGAGCAGTACTTC
NA	TRBJ1-1	NA	TRBV20-1	CSAGERTEAFF	TGCAGTGCTGGGGAGAGGACTGAAGCTTTCTTT
TRBD1	TRBJ2-3	NA	TRBV2	CASGTGTDTQYF	TGTGCCAGTGGGACAGGCACAGATACGCAGTATTTT
NA	TRBJ2-5	NA	TRBV11-3	CASSSRRNTFQETQYF	TGTGCCAGCAGCTCACGGAGAAACACTTTTCAAGAGACCCAGTACTTC
TRBD1	TRBJ1-3	NA	TRBV11-3	CASSPGQGPGNTIYF	TGTGCCAGCAGCCCGGGACAGGGACCTGGAAACACCATATATTTT
NA	TRBJ2-7	NA	TRBV11-3	CASSLDPSFYEQYF	TGTGCCAGCAGCCTCGATCCATCCTTCTACGAGCAGTACTTC
TRBD1	TRBJ1-6	once	TRBV5-1	CASSSDRANNSPLHF	TGCGCCAGCAGCTCCGACAGGGCAAATAATTCACCCCTCCACTTT
NA	TRBJ1-1	NA	TRBV2	CASRLPRDGTEAFF	TGTGCCAGCAGGCTACCCCGGGACGGCACTGAAGCTTTCTTT